This passage covers 20 T cell receptor beta chains from one sample sequenced in a study of CD8+ T cells in alopecia areata. Treatment indicated: oral pan-JAK inhibitor, 5-10 mg twice daily. Extracted RNA was reverse transcribed into cDNA, the sequencing template. Assay used: immunoSEQ multiplex PCR; TCRdb lists only in-frame clones, some missing. The top ten hold 16% of the sample, which has some 170,000 clones, about 54% seen once. This material consisted of CD4+ T cells sorted from blood, taken between weeks 55 and 65, from a patient treated with tofacitinib. Every receptor here comes from a human donor with alopecia areata.

The chain is built from TRBV23-1 and TRBJ2-5, with no clear D. TRBV23-1 is an open reading frame whose function is uncertain. The CDR3 is 13 residues long. V was shortened by 4 bases and J by 0 bases, with 6 bases between the two germline ends. This CDR3 is CASSLGDQETQYF. The CDR3 region has the DNA TGCGCCAGCAGTCTTGGGGACCAAGAGACCCAGTACTTC.

The chain links TRBV11-1 to TRBJ2-1; no definite D call. The CDR3 spans 13 residues. V gave up 5 bases and J gave up 5 bases, with 10 bases separating them. The germline CDR1 and CDR2 sequences are SGHAT and FQDESV (reference sequence). CDR3 coding DNA: TGTGCCAGCAGCCCGAGACTGGACAATGAGCAGTTCTTC. Its translation is CASSPRLDNEQFF.

The chain joins TRBV9 to TRBJ2-1; 12 bases map to TRBD2. V trimming: 3 bases; J trimming: 2 bases; junction bases outside the gene matches: 9. Germline V CDR1 and CDR2: SGDLS, YYNGEE. The CDR3 has 18 amino acids. This chain's CDR3 is CASSATTSGGSAYNEQFF. DNA for the CDR3: TGTGCCAGCAGCGCCACGACTAGCGGGGGATCAGCCTACAATGAGCAGTTCTTC.

The V gene is TRBV7-9, the J gene TRBJ2-3, with 7 nucleotides matching TRBD2. The CDR3 totals 15 residues. The germline CDR1 and CDR2 sequences are SEHNR and FQNEAQ (reference sequence). The V segment lost 4 bases and the J segment 1 base; nucleotides outside the gene matches: 5. CDR3 in amino acids: CASSSAGLGTDTQYF. As DNA, the CDR3 is TGTGCCAGCAGCTCAGCGGGGCTTGGCACAGATACGCAGTATTTT.

This clone was observed once. The V call is TRBV25-1, the J call TRBJ2-7; weak D call: TRBD1 (6 bases). The germline CDR1 and CDR2 sequences are MGHDK and SYGVNS. The CDR3 is 15 amino acids. The V end was cut by 6 bases, the J end by 2 bases, with 17 bases between. The DNA for the CDR3 is TGTGCCAGCAGCCCACTCCGGGACACGACCTACGAGCAGTACTTC. Translating it yields CASSPLRDTTYEQYF.

This clone was detected once. V and J are TRBV11-1 and TRBJ2-7; 9 bases map to TRBD2. Germline V gives CDR1 SGHAT, CDR2 FQDESV (reference sequence). CDR3 length: 15 residues. The V and J ends lost 7 bases and 0 bases, in that order; junction bases with no gene match: 7. The CDR3 coding sequence is TGTGCCAGCACCCAAAGCGGGGGGAGCTCCTACGAGCAGTACTTC. Translated, it gives CASTQSGGSSYEQYF.

The chain carries TRBV2 and TRBJ2-5; possible D gene TRBD1, 5 bases. Trimming removed 6 bases at V and 4 bases at J, with 21 bases between. Germline V gene lookup returns CDR1 SNHLY and CDR2 FYNNEI. The CDR3 consists of 16 residues. The CDR3 is CASRNPSQGFLETQYF. For the CDR3, the DNA is TGTGCCAGCAGAAACCCGAGTCAGGGTTTTTTAGAGACCCAGTACTTC.

This rearrangement joins TRBV27 to TRBJ2-4; no clear D gene. The V gene lost 2 bases and the J gene lost 7 bases, with 18 bases spanning the gap. The CDR3 runs 16 residues. Germline CDR1 reads MNHEY; CDR2 reads SMNVEV (reference sequence). CDR3 bases: TGTGCCAGCAGTTTAGTCTCTAGACCGAGTGGGAACATTCAGTACTTC. It specifies CASSLVSRPSGNIQYF.

To note about this clone: In the same sample, other DNA sequences code for this CDR3. The chain carries TRBV5-1 and TRBJ1-6; 9 bases map to TRBD1. The junction had 6 bases not matched to a gene; V was cut back by 4 bases and J by 10 bases. Germline V gives CDR1 SGHRS, CDR2 YFSETQ. The CDR3 totals 14 residues. CDR3 amino acids: CASSPGQGGSPLHF. DNA for the CDR3: TGCGCCAGCAGCCCGGGACAGGGAGGGTCACCCCTCCACTTT.

The chain joins TRBV29-1 to TRBJ1-2; D remains ambiguous. This CDR3 has 13 residues. Trimming removed 6 bases at V and 4 bases at J, with 15 bases between. Germline lookup yields CDR1 SQVTM and CDR2 ANQGSEA. CDR3 loop: CSVEPLSGYGYTF. The CDR3 coding sequence is TGCAGCGTGGAACCACTCTCTGGCTATGGCTACACCTTC.

V usage is TRBV13 and J usage is TRBJ1-6; D call uncertain. Germline CDR1 reads PRHDT; CDR2 reads FYEKMQ (reference sequence). The CDR3 is 15 residues long. The V and J ends lost 4 bases and 7 bases respectively, with 14 bases between them. CDR3 sequence (DNA): TGTGCCAGCAGCTCAAATTTGGTCGTAAATTCACCCCTCCACTTT. As protein: CASSSNLVVNSPLHF.

The chain uses TRBV5-6 and TRBJ1-2, with D uncertain. Looked up from germline, CDR1 is SGHDT and CDR2 is YYEEEE. V was trimmed by 4 bases and J by 4 bases, leaving 17 bases between them. The CDR3 is made up of 15 amino acids. As DNA, the CDR3 is TGTGCCAGCAGCAGGAATCCTTCAGGTGGCTATGGCTACACCTTC. This codes for CASSRNPSGGYGYTF.

In the case of this clone: The identical CDR3 is also encoded by other nucleotide sequences in the sample. This rearrangement joins TRBV5-1 to TRBJ2-5, with TRBD2 matching over 7 bases. The V gene end was trimmed by 4 bases and the J gene end by 2 bases; junction bases not matched to a gene: 5. Per the germline V gene, CDR1 is SGHRS and CDR2 is YFSETQ. The CDR3 is 14 amino acids. CDR3 residues: CASSPGLPQETQYF. The DNA of the CDR3 is TGCGCCAGCAGCCCGGGACTACCTCAAGAGACCCAGTACTTC.

This chain links TRBV2 with TRBJ2-7; no reliable D call. The ends were cut back, 3 bases at V and 4 bases at J, with 13 bases in the middle. CDR3 size: 14 residues. Germline V gene sequence: CDR1 SNHLY, CDR2 FYNNEI. Here the CDR3 DNA reads TGTGCCAGCAGTGACGAGGTACCAGGTTACGAGCAGTACTTC. Amino acids: CASSDEVPGYEQYF.

This clone was observed a handful of times. The V gene is TRBV29-1, the J gene TRBJ1-1; D is undetermined. Germline CDR1 SQVTM, CDR2 ANQGSEA. The CDR3 covers 15 residues. Between the trimmed V and J ends, which lost 3 bases and 0 bases, there was a span of 14 bases. CDR3 sequence: CSVEGRQTMNTEAFF. The CDR3 DNA follows: TGCAGCGTTGAGGGGAGGCAGACAATGAACACTGAAGCTTTCTTT. Full variable domain (outside the CDR3, taken from reference TRBV29-1 and TRBJ1-1): SAVISQKPSRDICQRGTSLTIQCQVDSQVTMMFWYRQQPGQSLTLIATANQGSEATYESGFVIDKFPISRPNLTFSTLTVSNMSPEDSSIYLCSVEGRQTMNTEAFFGQGTRLTVV.

The rearrangement links TRBV27 to TRBJ1-2; 11 bases are shared with TRBD1. Germline-derived CDR1 and CDR2 are MNHEY and SMNVEV (reference sequence). The J segment lost 8 bases and the V segment lost 5 bases, leaving 10 bases of the junction unmatched. The CDR3 sequence is 15 residues long. The CDR3 nucleotides read TGTGCCAGCAGTGCGCCTGGACAGGGGGCGTTCGGCTACACCTTC. Translating gives CASSAPGQGAFGYTF.

The chain is built from TRBV29-1 and TRBJ1-1, with TRBD1 as a possible D gene (6 bases). Germline-derived CDR1 and CDR2 are SQVTM and ANQGSEA. V lost 4 bases and J 0 bases, leaving 12 bases between the germline ends. This CDR3 has 14 amino acids. The CDR3 nucleotides read TGCAGCGTTGTTTTGAGGACAGTGAACACTGAAGCTTTCTTT. It encodes CSVVLRTVNTEAFF.

The chain joins TRBV27 to TRBJ2-5, with D unclear. The germline V and J ends were trimmed by 4 bases and 4 bases, with 22 bases remaining between them. This CDR3 is built from 17 residues. The germline V gene has CDR1 MNHEY and CDR2 SMNVEV (reference sequence). In DNA, the CDR3 is TGTGCCAGCAGTTCAGAACCCCAGTGGCATTACGTAGAGACCCAGTACTTC. It yields the protein CASSSEPQWHYVETQYF.

The CDR3 bases are TGTGCCAGCAGTTATCTAGCCAGCGGGGAGCTGTTTTTT. Protein: CASSYLASGELFF. This sequence joins TRBV2 and TRBJ2-2; possibly TRBD2 for D (5 bases). CDR1 and CDR2 (germline): SNHLY, FYNNEI. This CDR3 spans 13 amino acids. Trimming removed 5 bases at V and 7 bases at J, with 11 bases between.

The chain recombines TRBV9 with TRBJ2-2, with D unclear. This CDR3 is 13 amino acids long. From germline, CDR1 is SGDLS and CDR2 YYNGEE. Trimming shortened V by 0 bases and J by 6 bases, and 6 bases separated the two germline ends. The CDR3 region is CASSVDYSGELFF. CDR3 coding DNA: TGTGCCAGCAGCGTAGACTATTCCGGGGAGCTGTTTTTT.